This T cell receptor (beta chain) was profiled in a study of neurological immune-mediated disorders. A single run covered 15-18 subjects with over 200 million TCR-beta sequences. TCRdb independently ran MiXCR on the 5' RACE reads; one entry per CDR3 protein. The table includes about 59,000 distinct CDR3 sequences, over 9.5% detected once. J was trimmed by 7 bases and V by 5 bases; bases with no gene match: 10. In germline, CDR1 is SGHRS, CDR2 YFSETQ. This CDR3 contains 14 residues. Study-level findings and limits: Sharing of CDR3 amino acid sequences among expanded clones across subjects was absent, suggesting private repertoires in all groups.

At least ten counts were recorded for this clonotype. The antigen is undetermined. This rearrangement joins TRBV5-1 to TRBJ2-3, with 7 bases aligning to TRBD1. The TCR originated in a woman aged 60-75 years with HTLV-1-associated myelopathy (HAM/TSP). Sequences were obtained from PBMCs. Here the CDR3 DNA reads TGCGCCAGCAGTTCTGGACAGGTTCCCTATACGCAGTATTTT. It translates to CASSSGQVPYTQYF. Variable domain in full (rest from reference TRBV5-1 and TRBJ2-3): KAGVTQTPRYLIKTRGQQVTLSCSPISGHRSVSWYQQTPGQGLQFLFEYFSETQRNKGNFPGRFSGRQFSNSRSEMNVSTLELGDSALYLCASSSGQVPYTQYFGPGTRLTVL.